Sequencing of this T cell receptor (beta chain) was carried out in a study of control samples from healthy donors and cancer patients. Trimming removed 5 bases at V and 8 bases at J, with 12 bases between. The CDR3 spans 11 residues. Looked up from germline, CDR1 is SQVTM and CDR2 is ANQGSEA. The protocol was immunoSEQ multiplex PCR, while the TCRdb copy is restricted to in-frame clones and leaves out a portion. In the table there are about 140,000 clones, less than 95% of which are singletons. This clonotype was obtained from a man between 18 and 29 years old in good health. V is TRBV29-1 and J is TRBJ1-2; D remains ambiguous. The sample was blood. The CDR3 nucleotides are TGCAGCGTTCCGGGGTCTTGGGGCTACACCTTC. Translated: CSVPGSWGYTF.